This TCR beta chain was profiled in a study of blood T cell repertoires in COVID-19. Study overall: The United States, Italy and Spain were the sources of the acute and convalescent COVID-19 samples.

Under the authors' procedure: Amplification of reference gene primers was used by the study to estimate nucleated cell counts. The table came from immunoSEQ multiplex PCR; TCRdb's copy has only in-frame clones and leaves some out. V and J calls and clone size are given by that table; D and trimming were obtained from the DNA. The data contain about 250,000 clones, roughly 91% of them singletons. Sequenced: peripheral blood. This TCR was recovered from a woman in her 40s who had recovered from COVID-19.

CDR3 sequence reads: CASSTGGGPYTF. CDR3 nucleotide sequence: TGTGCCAGCAGCACCGGAGGGGGCCCCTACACCTTC. The J gene is TRBJ1-2, the V gene TRBV3-1 (or the pseudogene TRBV3-2); TRBD1 matches at 7 bases. Looked up from germline, CDR1 is LGHDT and CDR2 is YNNKEL (reference sequence). With 5 bases clipped from V and 10 bases from J, the junction kept 7 bases outside the gene matches. The CDR3 has 12 residues.